Given below is one TCR beta chain in context. There is no known antigen for this receptor. No base quality information exists; no much larger clone differs at one position. TCRbeta CDR3 regions were amplified from genomic DNA by means of the immunoSEQ Assay, a bias-controlled multiplex PCR. In the authors' own workflow: The number of nucleated cells in each sample was estimated from the amplification of reference gene primers within the assay. To quantify the absolute abundance of each unique TCRbeta CDR3 rearrangement, sequence reads were collapsed and filtered. For each sample, productive Simpson clonality was calculated by taking the square root of Simpson's diversity index across productive rearrangements. TCRdb retrieved this table from immuneACCESS and kept in-frame rearrangements only. Not all clones are present; in checked studies, unresolved V genes account for under half, and no reason is known for the remainder. V and J calls and clone size follow that table, whereas D and trimming were derived from the DNA. The sample table shows 140,000 to 150,000 clones, and around 84% are seen once. Clones ranked in the top ten supply approximately 38% of the sample.

The sample is drawn from a study of blood T cell repertoires in COVID-19 (dated by TCRdb to 2020 to 2022). Turning to the overall study: Samples from collaborators originated in the United States, Italy and Spain and spanned both the acute and convalescent phases of COVID-19. The repertoires were released in a freely available public database meant as a resource for research on the immune response to SARS-CoV-2. Deeply sampled blood TCRbeta repertoires from subjects exposed to, actively infected with, or recovered from COVID-19 were included in the dataset. The material from the prospective study consisted of cDNA or gDNA derived from T cells, B-cell-depleted T cells, or PBMCs. Where available, HLA class I and class II types were obtained from metadata supplied by the sample provider rather than from assay-based typing. The samples were drawn from two sources: the first 160 participants of the ongoing ImmuneRACE study, and over 1,000 subjects contributed by 6 global collaborators. Nearly every sample came with metadata listing a de-identified subject ID, COVID-19 status, age in years and sex. The full study reports these points: How much clinical and demographic metadata was included differed by source and by participant, and the metadata was provided uncurated.

The trim is 1 base for V and 8 bases for J, with a gap of 14 bases between the germline ends. The CDR3 contains 15 residues, cysteine and phenylalanine counted. CDR3 DNA only is kept here, 45 bases in frame from base 1. The germline V gene yields LGHNA for CDR1 and YSLEER for CDR2. Collaborating institutions collected whole blood in K2EDTA tubes following their own protocols. For TCRbeta analysis, collaborators shipped samples as frozen whole blood, isolated PBMCs, or DNA extracted from either of those sample types. Sequencing was carried out using peripheral blood. The TCR originated in a human donor in a cohort sampled during active COVID-19. The sequence is built from TRBV4-3 and TRBJ1-4; a tentative D call is TRBD1 (5 bases match). This receptor has the CDR3 CASSQAAGVGEKLFF. In nucleotide form, the sequence is TGCGCCAGCAGCCAAGCAGCGGGGGTCGGCGAAAAACTGTTTTTT.